Each of the 10 T cell receptor beta chains below was sequenced from the same sample in a study of response to subunit inactivated influenza vaccine. TCRdb analysed the RT-PCR reads with MiXCR anew, one entry per CDR3 protein. The table records around 790,000 distinct CDR3 sequences, 21% of them present only once. The sequencing used PBMCs from blood, collected roughly 5 days after vaccination. The receptor set was obtained from a man aged 45 to 65 who received an inactivated influenza vaccine.

The J gene is TRBJ1-2, the V gene TRBV20-1, with D possibly matching TRBD1 (5 bases). This CDR3 contains 12 residues. With 7 bases removed from V and 8 bases from J, the gap between germline ends came to 17 bases. Germline V gene lookup returns CDR1 DFQATT and CDR2 SNEGSKA (reference sequence). The CDR3: CSEGAPLRGYTF. The CDR3 DNA follows: TGCAGTGAAGGGGCACCTTTACGGGGCTACACCTTC.

The chain uses TRBV7-9 and TRBJ2-7; tentatively, D is TRBD1 (6 bases). The length of the CDR3 is 14 residues. CDR1 and CDR2 from the germline V gene are SEHNR and FQNEAQ (reference sequence). Trimming took 3 bases from V and 5 from J, leaving 14 bases between them. This CDR3 is CASSFWDKSNEQYF. The CDR3, as DNA: TGTGCCAGCAGCTTTTGGGACAAGAGTAACGAGCAGTACTTC.

The chain employs TRBV20-1 and TRBJ2-3, with D possibly TRBD2 on 6 matching bases. The germline V gene encodes CDR1 DFQATT and CDR2 SNEGSKA (reference sequence). CDR3 size: 15 residues. With 3 bases removed from V and 5 bases from J, the gap between germline ends came to 18 bases. The CDR3 is CSASHGYGGLDTQYF. The DNA of the CDR3 is TGCAGTGCTAGTCACGGGTACGGGGGTTTAGATACGCAGTATTTT.

The chain couples TRBV19 to TRBJ2-1; either TRBD1 or TRBD2 may fit D (5 bases each). Germline V gene data show CDR1 as LNHDA and CDR2 as SQIVND (reference sequence). The V gene lost 6 bases and the J gene lost 8 bases, with 14 bases spanning the gap. This CDR3 region has 13 residues. CDR3 in amino acids: CASSPGADHEQFF. For the CDR3, the DNA is TGTGCCAGTAGCCCCGGGGCAGACCATGAGCAGTTCTTC.

There are a few counts of this clonotype. The chain carries TRBV28 and TRBJ1-2; tentatively, D is TRBD1 (5 bases). V dropped 6 bases and J dropped 2 bases, with 10 bases sitting between them. Germline CDR1 and CDR2: MDHEN and SYDVKM. CDR3 length: 13 amino acids. The CDR3 sequence is CASRAGTNYGYTF. DNA of the CDR3: TGTGCCAGCAGGGCCGGGACCAACTATGGCTACACCTTC.

CDR3 nucleotides: TGTGCCAGCAGCTTAAGCGGGAGGGCCAGAGATACGCAGTATTTT. This gives the protein CASSLSGRARDTQYF. The chain uses TRBV7-9 and TRBJ2-3; 10 bases map to TRBD2. Germline CDR1 and CDR2: SEHNR and FQNEAQ (reference sequence). With 2 bases clipped from V and 5 bases from J, the junction kept 4 bases outside the gene matches. The CDR3 sequence is 15 residues long.

This clonotype was observed a few times. V gene TRBV7-2 combines with J gene TRBJ2-2; no clear D gene. Trimming shortened V by 5 bases and J by 0 bases, and 7 bases separated the two germline ends. The CDR3 loop spans 14 amino acids. The germline gives CDR1 SGHTA, CDR2 FQGNSA. The CDR3 nucleotides read TGTGCCAGCAGCGCCGGGCCGAACACCGGGGAGCTGTTTTTT. Protein product: CASSAGPNTGELFF. Based on the CDR3 plus reference TRBV7-2 and TRBJ2-2, the full variable domain is GAGVSQSPSNKVTEKGKDVELRCDPISGHTALYWYRQSLGQGLEFLIYFQGNSAPDKSGLPSDRFSAERTGGSVSTLTIQRTQQEDSAVYLCASSAGPNTGELFFGEGSRLTVL.

This clonotype was seen a few times. The chain carries TRBV12-3 or TRBV12-4 and TRBJ1-2; 7 bases are shared with TRBD1. V lost 6 bases and J lost 5; bases outside the gene matches: 12. This CDR3 comprises 15 residues. The CDR3 DNA sequence: TGTGCCAGCAGGGCCGGGACAGAGGACGGTTATGGCTACACCTTC. Its protein product is CASRAGTEDGYGYTF.

This clonotype was seen a few times. The gene calls are TRBV29-1 and TRBJ2-3, with 9 bases that match TRBD1. CDR3 length: 15 residues. The V and J ends lost 5 bases and 4 bases, in that order; junction bases with no gene match: 10. In germline, CDR1 is SQVTM, CDR2 ANQGSEA. CDR3 sequence (DNA): TGCAGCGTTAGGGGGAACAGGGGGCGGGCAGATACGCAGTATTTT. Translating gives CSVRGNRGRADTQYF.

At least ten counts were recorded for this clonotype. The chain is built from TRBV10-2 and TRBJ2-7; 7 bases map to TRBD1. Germline CDR1 and CDR2: WSHSY and SAAADI. This CDR3 is built from 16 residues. J was trimmed by 5 bases and V by 4 bases; bases with no gene match: 14. The CDR3 here is CASSVSRDRLVHEQYF. Written as DNA, the CDR3 is TGCGCCAGCAGTGTCTCCCGGGACAGACTTGTGCACGAGCAGTACTTC.